Listed below are T cell receptor beta chains from one sample, sequenced in a study of graft-versus-host responses after intestinal transplantation. Clones were sequenced by immunoSEQ multiplex PCR, and TCRdb holds only the in-frame ones, with some missing. Altogether about 24,000 clones are present, 70% to 90% being singletons, with the ten largest covering more than 0.75%. The specimen comprised PBMCs, sampled around 14 months after intestinal transplant. The receptors were sampled from a human patient who received an intestinal transplant, so some T cells may come from the graft donor. The CDR3 runs from the conserved cysteine through the conserved F or W. A D gene is named only where the DNA matches it firmly. Expanded clones are given a class, and other clones once, few, many or no size at all.

clone_size cdr3_length j_call d_call v_call cdr3_nt cdr3_aa
NA 15 TRBJ2-3 NA TRBV5-8 TGTGCCGGGGGGAAAAAGGGAGACATACTTGATACGCAGTATTTT CAGGKKGDILDTQYF
NA 15 TRBJ2-5 TRBD1 TRBV7-6 TGTGCCAGCAGTTTACCGGGACAGGGGGCAGAGACCCAGTACTTC CASSLPGQGAETQYF
NA 16 TRBJ2-7 TRBD2 TRBV7-8 TGTGCCAGCAGCTTAGCGACGACTAGCGACTCCTACGAGCAGTACTTC CASSLATTSDSYEQYF
NA 12 TRBJ1-3 NA TRBV10-3 TGTGCCATCAGTGCCGGGGGAAACACCATATATTTT CAISAGGNTIYF
NA 13 TRBJ2-3 NA TRBV4-2 TGTGCCAGCAGCCAGGGGAACACAGATACGCAGTATTTT CASSQGNTDTQYF
NA 13 TRBJ1-1 NA TRBV30 TGTGCCTGGAGTGTCATAGACAGGCCCGAAGCTTTCTTT CAWSVIDRPEAFF
NA 13 TRBJ2-7 TRBD1 TRBV7-6 TGTGCCAGCAGCCCCCGACAGGGCTACGAGCAGTACTTC CASSPRQGYEQYF
NA 13 TRBJ1-1 NA TRBV6-5 TGTGCCACCTCTGAGCGGGGGGCATTGGATGCTTTCTTT CATSERGALDAFF
NA 15 TRBJ1-5 TRBD1 TRBV6-6 TGTGCCAGCAGTTACAGGACAGGAGTCAATCAGCCCCAGCATTTT CASSYRTGVNQPQHF
NA 12 TRBJ2-2 NA TRBV6-6 TGTGCCAGCAGTTACCCTGGTGGGGAGCTGTTTTTT CASSYPGGELFF
NA 14 TRBJ2-7 NA TRBV6-5 TGTGCCAGCAGTTACTCCTACTCTCGGTACGAGCAGTACTTC CASSYSYSRYEQYF
NA 14 TRBJ1-2 NA TRBV9 TGTGCCAGCAGCGTCTCCCCCCAGCCGTCTGGCTACACCTTC CASSVSPQPSGYTF
NA 16 TRBJ1-2 NA TRBV9 TGTGCCAGCAGCGTAGTACCGACAGGTTCTAACTATGGCTACACCTTC CASSVVPTGSNYGYTF
NA 13 TRBJ1-2 NA TRBV18 TGTGCCAGCTCACCGGACACCCCCTATGGCTACACCTTC CASSPDTPYGYTF
NA 13 TRBJ1-1 NA TRBV6-5 TGTGCCAGCAGAGACACGGTTCGGTCTGAAGCTTTCTTT CASRDTVRSEAFF
NA 14 TRBJ2-5 NA TRBV7-3 TGTGCCAGCAGCCCATTCCGCGGAGGAGAGACCCAGTACTTC CASSPFRGGETQYF
NA 14 TRBJ2-7 NA TRBV6-6 TGTGCCAGCAGTTACTGGGGATATTCCTACGAGCAGTACTTC CASSYWGYSYEQYF
NA 17 TRBJ2-3 NA TRBV11-3 TGTGCCAGCAGCCCATCCCAGGGGGGATCTCGCACAGATACGCAGTATTTT CASSPSQGGSRTDTQYF
NA 14 TRBJ2-7 NA TRBV5-1 TGCGCCAGCAGCTCTACAGGGAGTGAGTTCGAGCAGTACTTC CASSSTGSEFEQYF
NA 13 TRBJ2-7 NA TRBV28 TGTGCCAGCAGTTTATCAGGGCCCTACGAGCAGTACTTC CASSLSGPYEQYF
once 15 TRBJ1-1 NA TRBV5-1 TGCGCCAGCAGCTTGTCCGCACTTCTGAACACTGAAGCTTTCTTT CASSLSALLNTEAFF
once 15 TRBJ2-1 TRBD2 TRBV4-2 TGTGCCAGCAGCCAACTGACTAGCGTCTACAATGAGCAGTTCTTC CASSQLTSVYNEQFF
NA 15 TRBJ2-2 TRBD2 TRBV28 TGTGCCAGCAGTTTAGCGGGGGTGGGCACCGGGGAGCTGTTTTTT CASSLAGVGTGELFF
NA 15 TRBJ2-1 NA TRBV5-4 TGTGCCAGCAGCTTGGCCCGGAGCTCCTACAATGAGCAGTTCTTC CASSLARSSYNEQFF
NA 16 TRBJ2-5 NA TRBV10-1 TGCGCCAGCAGTGGAAATAGCGCGGGAAAAAGGGAGACCCAGTACTTC CASSGNSAGKRETQYF
NA 13 TRBJ2-2 NA TRBV19 TGTGCCACGGACATCCCGAACACCGGGGAGCTGTTTTTT CATDIPNTGELFF
NA 12 TRBJ2-7 NA TRBV5-1 TGCGCCAGCAGTCCAACACCAGGGAATAGGTACTTC CASSPTPGNRYF
once 13 TRBJ1-2 NA TRBV7-9 TGTGCCAGCAGCTTTGTGGGCCCTGGGGGCTACACCTTC CASSFVGPGGYTF
NA 11 TRBJ2-7 NA TRBV27 TGTGCCAGCAGTTCCACCTACGAGCAGTACTTC CASSSTYEQYF
NA 17 TRBJ2-3 TRBD2 TRBV9 TGTGCCAGCACCCCGAGCCCAGCGGGGGTCGGCACAGATACGCAGTATTTT CASTPSPAGVGTDTQYF
NA 15 TRBJ2-2 TRBD1 TRBV5-1 TGCGCCAGCCGTCGAACAGGGGGCTTTGACGGGGAGCTGTTTTTT CASRRTGGFDGELFF
NA 15 TRBJ2-2 NA TRBV15 TGTGCCACCAGCAGAGGCCAGGGGAACACCGGGGAGCTGTTTTTT CATSRGQGNTGELFF
NA 15 TRBJ2-7 TRBD2 TRBV19 TGTGCCAGTAGTATTAATAGCGGGAGTAACACCGAGCAGTACTTC CASSINSGSNTEQYF
NA 13 TRBJ1-1 NA TRBV10-1 TGCGCCAGCAGTGCGGCGGTGAACACTGAAGCTTTCTTT CASSAAVNTEAFF
once 16 TRBJ1-5 TRBD1 TRBV30 TGTGCCTGGAGCCCATCGCCGAGACAGGGAAATCAGCCCCAGCATTTT CAWSPSPRQGNQPQHF
NA 17 TRBJ2-7 NA TRBV23-1 NA CASRNLRAVLRAGEQYF
NA 16 TRBJ2-7 NA TRBV7-6 TGTGCCAGCAGCTTAGAGGACCCAACCGAGGGTTACGAGCAGTACTTC CASSLEDPTEGYEQYF
once 17 TRBJ2-6 NA TRBV4-1 TGCGCCAGCAGCCAAGTCCTGGAGCACTCTGGGGCCAACGTCCTGACTTTC CASSQVLEHSGANVLTF
NA 13 TRBJ2-5 NA TRBV9 TGTGCCAGCAGCGGCGGGGTAGAGGAGACCCAGTACTTC CASSGGVEETQYF
NA 14 TRBJ1-5 NA TRBV6-5 TGTGCCAGCAGCCGACGCGTCGGAAATCAGCCCCAGCATTTT CASSRRVGNQPQHF
NA 18 TRBJ1-4 NA TRBV18 TGTGCCAGCTCACCACAGAGTCCCCGGGTATCAACTAATGAAAAACTGTTTTTT CASSPQSPRVSTNEKLFF
once 19 TRBJ2-7 TRBD2 TRBV27 TGTGCCAGCAGTTCGTACTCCGGGGCTAGCGGGGAGGGGCCCGACGAGCAGTACTTC CASSSYSGASGEGPDEQYF
NA 12 TRBJ2-5 NA TRBV18 TGTGCCAGCTCAACCGGCGGAGAGACCCAGTACTTC CASSTGGETQYF
NA 15 TRBJ1-1 NA TRBV5-4 TGTGCCAGCAGCCCCGAATTCAGGGGTGGCACTGAAGCTTTCTTT CASSPEFRGGTEAFF
NA 14 TRBJ2-5 TRBD2 TRBV5-3 TGTGCCGCGGGGGGAGCGGGATACCGAGAGACCCAGTACTTC CAAGGAGYRETQYF
NA 15 TRBJ2-7 NA TRBV6-6 TGTGCCAGCAGTTACAGGACGGAAAGCTCCTACGAGCAGTACTTC CASSYRTESSYEQYF
NA 12 TRBJ2-3 NA TRBV5-1 TGCGCCAGCAGCTCCCACACAGATACGCAGTATTTT CASSSHTDTQYF
NA 14 TRBJ2-2 NA TRBV7-3 TGTGCCAGCAGCTTAGGACTTAACACCGGGGAGCTGTTTTTT CASSLGLNTGELFF
NA 13 TRBJ1-2 TRBD1 TRBV5-5 TGTGCCAGCAGCTTGCTTGACAGGGGGTTGAACACCTTC CASSLLDRGLNTF
once 14 TRBJ2-3 TRBD1 TRBV10-3 TGTGCCATCAGTGAGGGACAGGGCACAGATACGCAGTATTTT CAISEGQGTDTQYF
NA 14 TRBJ1-1 TRBD1 TRBV27 TGTGCCAGCTTGCGCGACAGGGGTAACACTGAAGCTTTCTTT CASLRDRGNTEAFF
NA 13 TRBJ1-1 TRBD1 TRBV19 TGTGCCAGTCTTGACAGGGTAGGGGCTGAAGCTTTCTTT CASLDRVGAEAFF
few 12 TRBJ2-3 NA TRBV6-1 TGTGCCAGCAGGGACAGCGGAGATACGCAGTATTTT CASRDSGDTQYF
NA 14 TRBJ1-1 NA TRBV9 TGTGCCAGCAGCCCCCGGGGCGAGGACACTGAAGCTTTCTTT CASSPRGEDTEAFF
once 15 TRBJ2-7 TRBD1 TRBV27 TGTGCCAGCAGTCCCGGACAGGGCCTGATTTCGGAGCAGTACTTC CASSPGQGLISEQYF
NA 15 TRBJ2-7 NA TRBV7-3 TGTGCCAGCAGCTTAACGAGCGCGCCAGCCTACGAGCAGTACTTC CASSLTSAPAYEQYF
few 16 TRBJ2-3 TRBD2 TRBV27 TGTGCCAGCAGCCCCTGGAGCGGGAGGGCGACAGATACGCAGTATTTT CASSPWSGRATDTQYF
NA 13 TRBJ1-2 TRBD1 TRBV28 TGTGCCAGCAGTTTCGGGACAGTCTATGGCTACACCTTC CASSFGTVYGYTF
NA 17 TRBJ1-4 NA TRBV4-2 TGTGCCAGCAGCCATAGTTTAGGGACACCGCAGACGGAAAAACTGTTTTTT CASSHSLGTPQTEKLFF